Given below is one T cell receptor beta chain in context. Its antigen has not been determined. No clone much larger than this one lies a single base away; base qualities are absent. CDR1 and CDR2 are read off the germline V gene (reference sequence) as SEHNR and FQNEAQ. V is trimmed back by 1 base and J by 3 bases, and the junction contains 3 bases that no gene match accounts for. The CDR3 covers 15 residues, taking in both the cysteine and the phenylalanine. The CDR3 DNA has 45 bases and is translated from base 1. Participants in the prospective study were aged roughly 18 to 100 years, lived in over 20 United States geographic areas, and enrolled through a virtual design. In the prospective study, cohorts were assigned on the basis of participant-reported clinical history obtained from a screening survey and a study questionnaire. For ImmuneRACE Cohort 3, a participant was defined as recovered based on two consecutive negative NP/OP PCR tests, clearance by a healthcare professional, or resolution of symptoms. Each participant in the prospective study had whole blood, serum and a nasopharyngeal or oropharyngeal swab collected by mobile phlebotomists. Additional blood draws and questionnaires over a roughly two-month period could optionally be provided by prospective study participants. Blood samples from the prospective study were shipped frozen or at room temperature prior to DNA extraction.

The data derive from a study of blood T cell repertoires in COVID-19 (TCRdb year 2020). Broadly, across the study: Collaborator samples came from the United States, Italy and Spain and covered acute and convalescent phases of COVID-19. Where available, HLA class I and class II types were taken from metadata supplied by the sample provider and were not determined by assay-based typing. The prospective study material was composed of cDNA or gDNA derived from T cells, B-cell-depleted T cells, or PBMCs. The samples were drawn from two sources: the first 160 participants of the ongoing ImmuneRACE study, and 950 to 1,500 subjects contributed by 6 global collaborators. Deeply sampled blood TCRbeta repertoires from subjects exposed to, actively infected with, or recovered from COVID-19 were included in the dataset. The repertoires were released in a freely available public database intended as a resource for research on the immune response to SARS-CoV-2. Nearly every sample came with metadata listing a de-identified subject ID, COVID-19 status, age in years and sex.

The immunoSEQ Assay, a bias-controlled multiplex PCR, was used to amplify TCRbeta CDR3 regions from genomic DNA. As for the original processing: Nucleated cell counts per sample were estimated from amplification of reference gene primers within the assay. Sequence reads were collapsed and filtered to measure the absolute abundance of every unique TCRbeta CDR3 rearrangement. For each sample, productive Simpson clonality was calculated as the square root of Simpson's diversity index over productive rearrangements. TCRdb provides this immuneACCESS table in a form limited to in-frame rearrangements. Some clones are lacking; in checked studies, under half of them reflect an unresolved V gene, and why the rest are absent is not known. Clonal size and the V and J genes are those of that table, whereas D and trimming came from the DNA. Across this sample there are 350,000 to 450,000 clones, with over 85% seen only once. 1.5% to 2% of the sample belongs to the ten largest clones.

The full study reports these points: How much clinical and demographic metadata was included differed by source and by participant, and the metadata was provided uncurated.

Sequences were obtained from PBMCs or T cells enriched from blood (not recorded which). The source of this sequence is a woman aged 25 to 45 who had recovered from COVID-19. The sequence joins TRBV7-9 to TRBJ1-5, with 7 bases matching TRBD1. The DNA is as follows: TGTGCCAGCAGCTTAGGAACAGGGGACAATCAGCCCCAGCATTTT. Translated, it gives CASSLGTGDNQPQHF.